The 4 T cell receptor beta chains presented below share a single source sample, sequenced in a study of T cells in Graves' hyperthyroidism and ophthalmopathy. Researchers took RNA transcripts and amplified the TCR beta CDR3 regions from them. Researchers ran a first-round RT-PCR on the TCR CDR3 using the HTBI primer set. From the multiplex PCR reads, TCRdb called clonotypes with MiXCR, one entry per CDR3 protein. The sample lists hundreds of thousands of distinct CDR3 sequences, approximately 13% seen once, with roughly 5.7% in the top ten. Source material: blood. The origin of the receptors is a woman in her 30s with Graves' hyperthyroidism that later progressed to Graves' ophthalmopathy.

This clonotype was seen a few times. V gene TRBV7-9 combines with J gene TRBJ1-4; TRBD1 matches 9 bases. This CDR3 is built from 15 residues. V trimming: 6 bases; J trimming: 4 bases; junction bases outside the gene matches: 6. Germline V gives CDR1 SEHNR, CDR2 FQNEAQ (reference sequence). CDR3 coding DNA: TGTGCCAGCAGAGCCGGGACAGGGAATAATGAAAAACTGTTTTTT. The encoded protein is CASRAGTGNNEKLFF.

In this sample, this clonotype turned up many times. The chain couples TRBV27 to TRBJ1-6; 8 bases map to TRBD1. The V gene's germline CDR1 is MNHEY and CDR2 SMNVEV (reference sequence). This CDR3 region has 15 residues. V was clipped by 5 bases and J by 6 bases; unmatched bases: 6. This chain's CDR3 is CASSTWTGSNSPLHF. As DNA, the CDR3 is TGTGCCAGCAGTACTTGGACAGGGTCTAATTCACCCCTCCACTTT.

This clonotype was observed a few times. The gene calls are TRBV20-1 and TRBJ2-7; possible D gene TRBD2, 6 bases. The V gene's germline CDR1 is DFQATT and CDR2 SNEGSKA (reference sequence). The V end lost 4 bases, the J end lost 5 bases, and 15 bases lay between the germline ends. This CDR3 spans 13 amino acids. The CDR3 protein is CSAIGSGVNEQYF. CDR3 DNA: TGCAGTGCTATAGGTTCGGGAGTGAACGAGCAGTACTTC.

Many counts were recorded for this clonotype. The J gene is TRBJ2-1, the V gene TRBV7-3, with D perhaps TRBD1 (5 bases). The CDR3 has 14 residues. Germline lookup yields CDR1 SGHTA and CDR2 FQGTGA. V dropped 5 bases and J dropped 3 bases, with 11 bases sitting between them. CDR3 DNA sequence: TGTGCCAGCAGCGAACGAGACAGCTACAATGAGCAGTTCTTC. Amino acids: CASSERDSYNEQFF.